This entry is about one T cell receptor beta chain. Its antigen is unidentified. Per germline, CDR1 MDHEN and CDR2 SYDVKM. The CDR3 extends over 16 amino acids. With V trimmed by 5 bases and J by 3 bases, 11 bases remained unmatched. The entry originates in a study of Tregs in tolerant kidney transplant recipients. General study results and limits: Findings come from small patient numbers and require larger validation. Activated donor B cell expansion appeared to reveal the most relevant donor-specific TCRbeta repertoire.

Here immunoSEQ multiplex PCR was the method, and the copy in TCRdb shows in-frame clones only, minus some. This table has about 100,000 clones, around 90% appearing once. The chain links TRBV28 to TRBJ2-7; TRBD1 agrees at 9 bases. This receptor was taken from a human donor who received a combined kidney and bone marrow transplant. The sequences come from CD4+ T cells from blood, collected before the transplant. CDR3 in amino acids: CASSPGGQGFLYEQYF. The CDR3 DNA is TGTGCCAGCAGTCCCGGGGGACAGGGCTTCCTCTACGAGCAGTACTTC.